The next 5 T cell receptor beta chains were all read from a single sample in a study of blood T cell repertoires in COVID-19. Measured with immunoSEQ multiplex PCR; TCRdb has only the in-frame clones, and not every one. The sample yields about 480,000 clones, roughly 91% seen once. Sequenced sample: peripheral blood. The receptors were gathered from a woman aged 25-40 years with acute or convalescent COVID-19.

This clone has only one observation. The rearrangement uses TRBV7-6 and TRBJ1-5; 9 bases match TRBD1. V shed 1 base and J 2 bases; nucleotides not matched to a gene: 6. The V gene's germline CDR1 is SGHVS and CDR2 FNYEAQ. CDR3 size: 17 residues. The CDR3 DNA sequence: TGTGCCAGCAGCTTAGAACAGGGGGCTTTGGGCAATCAGCCCCAGCATTTT. As protein: CASSLEQGALGNQPQHF.

The chain combines TRBV6-6 with TRBJ2-7, with D maybe TRBD1 (7 bases). The germline V gene has CDR1 MNHNY and CDR2 SVGAGI (reference sequence). The CDR3 has 18 residues. V was pared by 5 bases and J by 3 bases, with 26 bases between. The CDR3 loop reads CASSPYRASRGVDYEQYF. In DNA form, the CDR3 reads TGTGCCAGCAGTCCTTATCGGGCCTCCAGGGGGGTAGACTACGAGCAGTACTTC.

The DNA for the CDR3 is TGTGCCAGCAGTGGGGGGCAATTCAGACCCCTCCACTTT. Residues: CASSGGQFRPLHF. The rearrangement joins TRBV2 to TRBJ1-6, with TRBD1 as a possible D gene (6 bases). CDR1 and CDR2 from the germline V gene are SNHLY and FYNNEI. V was pared by 4 bases and J by 12 bases, with 13 bases between. This CDR3 contains 13 residues.

The chain combines TRBV18 with TRBJ2-5; D remains unclear. This CDR3 is built from 16 residues. CDR1 and CDR2 (germline): KGHSH, LQKENI. V shed 1 base and J shed 7 bases, with 19 bases lying between them. The chain's CDR3 is CASSPLLGAEGGTQYF. The CDR3 nucleotides are TGTGCCAGCTCACCACTCCTTGGAGCCGAAGGCGGGACCCAGTACTTC. Looking up the rest from reference TRBV18 and TRBJ2-5 gives the full variable domain: NAGVMQNPRHLVRRRGQEARLRCSPMKGHSHVYWYRQLPEEGLKFMVYLQKENIIDESGMPKERFSAEFPKEGPSILRIQQVVRGDSAAYFCASSPLLGAEGGTQYFGPGTRLLVL.

The rearrangement uses TRBV6-6 and TRBJ2-5; perhaps TRBD2 as D (6 bases). The CDR3 length is 15 residues. The V gene's germline CDR1 is MNHNY and CDR2 SVGAGI (reference sequence). V was shortened by 9 bases and J by 8 bases, with 25 bases between the two germline ends. CDR3 nucleotides: TGTGCCAGTGTGGGGGGAGGTGCTCCCGGGAGAACCCAGTACTTC. Protein product: CASVGGGAPGRTQYF.